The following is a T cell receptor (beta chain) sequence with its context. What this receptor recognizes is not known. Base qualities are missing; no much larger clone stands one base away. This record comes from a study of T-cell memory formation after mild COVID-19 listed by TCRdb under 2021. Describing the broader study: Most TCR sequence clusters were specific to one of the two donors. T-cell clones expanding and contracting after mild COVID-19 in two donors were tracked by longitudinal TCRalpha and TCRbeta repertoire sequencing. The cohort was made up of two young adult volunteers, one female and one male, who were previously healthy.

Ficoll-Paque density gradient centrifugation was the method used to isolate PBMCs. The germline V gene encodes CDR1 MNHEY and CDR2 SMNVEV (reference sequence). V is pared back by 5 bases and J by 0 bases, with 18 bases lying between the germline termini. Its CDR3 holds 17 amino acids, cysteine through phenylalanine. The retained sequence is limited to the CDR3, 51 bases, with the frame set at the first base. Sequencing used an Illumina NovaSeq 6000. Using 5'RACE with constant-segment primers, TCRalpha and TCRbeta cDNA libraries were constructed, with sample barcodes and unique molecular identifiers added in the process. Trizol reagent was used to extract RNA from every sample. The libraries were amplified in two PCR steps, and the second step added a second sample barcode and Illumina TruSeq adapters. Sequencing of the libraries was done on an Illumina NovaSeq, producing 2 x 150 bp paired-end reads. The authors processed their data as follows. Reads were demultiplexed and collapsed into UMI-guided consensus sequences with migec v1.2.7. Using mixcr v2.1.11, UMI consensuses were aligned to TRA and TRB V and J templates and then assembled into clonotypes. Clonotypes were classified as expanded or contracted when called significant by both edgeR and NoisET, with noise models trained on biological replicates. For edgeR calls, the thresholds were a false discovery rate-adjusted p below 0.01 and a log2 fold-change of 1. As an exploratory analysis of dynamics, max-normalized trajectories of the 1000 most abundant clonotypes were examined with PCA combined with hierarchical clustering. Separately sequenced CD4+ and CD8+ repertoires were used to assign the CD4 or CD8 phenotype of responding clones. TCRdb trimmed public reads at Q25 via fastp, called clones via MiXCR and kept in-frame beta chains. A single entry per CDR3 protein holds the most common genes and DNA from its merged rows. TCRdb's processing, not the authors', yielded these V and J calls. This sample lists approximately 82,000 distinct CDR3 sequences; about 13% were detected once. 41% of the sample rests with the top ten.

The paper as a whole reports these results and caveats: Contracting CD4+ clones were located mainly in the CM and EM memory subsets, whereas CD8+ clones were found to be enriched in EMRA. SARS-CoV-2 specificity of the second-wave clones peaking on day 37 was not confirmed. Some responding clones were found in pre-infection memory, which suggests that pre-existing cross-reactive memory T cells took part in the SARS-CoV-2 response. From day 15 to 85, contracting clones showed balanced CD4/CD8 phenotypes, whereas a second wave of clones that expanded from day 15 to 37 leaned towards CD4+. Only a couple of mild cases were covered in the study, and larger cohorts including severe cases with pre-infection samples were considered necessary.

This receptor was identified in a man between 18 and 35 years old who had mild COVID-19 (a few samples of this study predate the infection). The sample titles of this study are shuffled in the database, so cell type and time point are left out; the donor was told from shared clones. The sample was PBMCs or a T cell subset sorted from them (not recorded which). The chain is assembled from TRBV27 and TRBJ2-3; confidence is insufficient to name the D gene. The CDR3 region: CASSPRWLAGSTDTQYF. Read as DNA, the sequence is TGTGCCAGCAGTCCACGTTGGTTGGCAGGAAGCACAGATACGCAGTATTTT.